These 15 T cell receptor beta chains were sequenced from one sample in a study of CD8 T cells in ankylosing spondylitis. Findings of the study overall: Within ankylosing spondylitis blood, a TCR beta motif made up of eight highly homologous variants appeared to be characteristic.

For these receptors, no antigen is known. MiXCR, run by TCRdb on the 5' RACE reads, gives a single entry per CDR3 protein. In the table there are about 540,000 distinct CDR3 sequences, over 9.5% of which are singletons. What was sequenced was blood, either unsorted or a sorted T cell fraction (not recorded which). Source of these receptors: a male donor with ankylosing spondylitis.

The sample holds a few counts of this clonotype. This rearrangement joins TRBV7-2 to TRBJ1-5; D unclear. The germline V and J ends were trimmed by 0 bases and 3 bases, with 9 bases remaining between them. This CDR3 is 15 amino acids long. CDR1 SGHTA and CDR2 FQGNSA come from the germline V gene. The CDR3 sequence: CASSLALGVNQPQHF. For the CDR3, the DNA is TGTGCCAGCAGCTTAGCGCTAGGTGTCAATCAGCCCCAGCATTTT.

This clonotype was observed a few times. CDR3 in DNA: TGTGCCAGCAGCCAAACGGGAGGGAGCTCCTACAATGAGCAGTTCTTC. The encoded protein is CASSQTGGSSYNEQFF. The chain uses TRBV14 and TRBJ2-1; 8 nucleotides match TRBD2. There are 16 residues in the CDR3. CDR1 and CDR2 (germline): SGHDN, FVKESK. Unmatched junction bases numbered 3, after V lost 2 bases and J lost 0 bases.

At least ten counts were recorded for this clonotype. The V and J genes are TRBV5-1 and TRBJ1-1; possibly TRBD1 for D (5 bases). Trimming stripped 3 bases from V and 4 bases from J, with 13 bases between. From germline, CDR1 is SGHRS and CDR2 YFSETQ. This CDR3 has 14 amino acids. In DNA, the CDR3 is TGCGCCAGCAGCTCCAGGGTTTACGGCACTGAAGCTTTCTTT. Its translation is CASSSRVYGTEAFF.

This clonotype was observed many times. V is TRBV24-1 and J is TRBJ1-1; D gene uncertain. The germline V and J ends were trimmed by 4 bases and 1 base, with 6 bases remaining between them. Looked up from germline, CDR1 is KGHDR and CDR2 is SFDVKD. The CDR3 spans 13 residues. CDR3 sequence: CATSESENTEAFF. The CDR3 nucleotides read TGTGCCACCAGTGAGTCTGAGAACACTGAAGCTTTCTTT.

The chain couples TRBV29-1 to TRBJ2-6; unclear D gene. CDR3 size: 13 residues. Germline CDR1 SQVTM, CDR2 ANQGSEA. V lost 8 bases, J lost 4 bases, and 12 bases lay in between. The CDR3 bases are TGCAGCTCCTGGACGACAGGGGCCAACGTCCTGACTTTC. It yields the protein CSSWTTGANVLTF.

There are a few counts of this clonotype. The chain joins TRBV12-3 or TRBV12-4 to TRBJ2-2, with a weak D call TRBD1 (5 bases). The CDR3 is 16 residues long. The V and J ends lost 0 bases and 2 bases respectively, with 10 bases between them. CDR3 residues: CASSLAAQGNTGELFF. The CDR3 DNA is TGTGCCAGCAGTTTAGCGGCCCAGGGTAACACCGGGGAGCTGTTTTTT.

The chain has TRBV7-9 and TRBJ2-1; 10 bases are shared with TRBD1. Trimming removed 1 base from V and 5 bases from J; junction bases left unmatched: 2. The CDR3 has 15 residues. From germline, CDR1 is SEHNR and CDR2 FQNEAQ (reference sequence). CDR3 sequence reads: CASSLGDRGNNEQFF. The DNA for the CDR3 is TGTGCCAGCAGCTTAGGGGACAGGGGAAACAATGAGCAGTTCTTC.

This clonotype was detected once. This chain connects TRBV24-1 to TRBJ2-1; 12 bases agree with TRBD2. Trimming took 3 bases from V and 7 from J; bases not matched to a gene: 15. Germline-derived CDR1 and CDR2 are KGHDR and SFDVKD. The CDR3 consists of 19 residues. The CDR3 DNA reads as TGTGCCACCAGTGATACCAACCGACTAGCGGGAGTAGTAAGAAATGAGCAGTTCTTC. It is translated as CATSDTNRLAGVVRNEQFF.

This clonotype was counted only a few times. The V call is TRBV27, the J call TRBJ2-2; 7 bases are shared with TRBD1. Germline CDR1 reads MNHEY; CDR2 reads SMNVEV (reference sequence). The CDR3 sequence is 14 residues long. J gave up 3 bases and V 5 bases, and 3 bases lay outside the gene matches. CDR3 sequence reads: CASSRDSYTGELFF. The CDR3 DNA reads TGTGCCAGCAGTCGGGACAGCTACACCGGGGAGCTGTTTTTT.

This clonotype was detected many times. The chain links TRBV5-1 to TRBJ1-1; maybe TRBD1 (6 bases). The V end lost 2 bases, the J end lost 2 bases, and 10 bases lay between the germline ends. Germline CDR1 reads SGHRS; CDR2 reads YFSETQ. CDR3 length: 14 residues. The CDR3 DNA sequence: TGCGCCAGCAGCTTAGACAGGATTAACACTGAAGCTTTCTTT. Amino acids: CASSLDRINTEAFF.

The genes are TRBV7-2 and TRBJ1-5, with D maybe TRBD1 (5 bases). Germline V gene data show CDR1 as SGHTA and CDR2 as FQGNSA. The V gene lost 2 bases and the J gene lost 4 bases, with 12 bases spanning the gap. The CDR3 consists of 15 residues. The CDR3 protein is CASSLHGAPNQPQHF. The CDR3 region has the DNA TGTGCCAGCAGCTTACACGGGGCGCCGAATCAGCCCCAGCATTTT.

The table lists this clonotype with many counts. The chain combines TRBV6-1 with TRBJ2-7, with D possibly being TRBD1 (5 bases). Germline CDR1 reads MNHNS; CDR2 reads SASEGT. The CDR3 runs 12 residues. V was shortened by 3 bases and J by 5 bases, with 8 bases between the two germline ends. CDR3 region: CASSDPTDEQYF. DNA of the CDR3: TGTGCCAGCAGTGACCCGACAGACGAGCAGTACTTC.

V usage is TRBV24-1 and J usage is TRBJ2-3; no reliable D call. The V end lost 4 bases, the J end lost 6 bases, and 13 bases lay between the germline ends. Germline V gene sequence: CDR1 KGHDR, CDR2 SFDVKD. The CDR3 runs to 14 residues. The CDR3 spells CATSDPGSGDTQYF. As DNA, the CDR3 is TGTGCCACCAGTGACCCCGGCTCGGGCGATACGCAGTATTTT.

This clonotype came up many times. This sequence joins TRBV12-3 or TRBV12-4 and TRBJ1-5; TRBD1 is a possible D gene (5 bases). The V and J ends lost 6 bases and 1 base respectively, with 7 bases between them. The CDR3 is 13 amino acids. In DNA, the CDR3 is TGTGCCAGCAGCTGGGACAGCAATCAGCCCCAGCATTTT. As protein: CASSWDSNQPQHF.

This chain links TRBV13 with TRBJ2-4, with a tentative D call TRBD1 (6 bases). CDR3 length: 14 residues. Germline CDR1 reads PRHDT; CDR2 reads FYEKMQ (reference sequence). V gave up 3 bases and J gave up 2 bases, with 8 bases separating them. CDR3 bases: TGTGCCAGCAGCTTGAGGGGGACCAAAAACATTCAGTACTTC. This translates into CASSLRGTKNIQYF.